This TCR beta chain was obtained from a study of siplizumab effects on memory and regulatory T cells. Study-wide results and caveats: Memory T cells appeared less diverse than naive cells, which seemed to contribute substantially to alloresponse. The authors mapped only a minor fraction of alloreactive clones to unstimulated subsets. Siplizumab significantly decreased alloreactive sequences from unstimulated CD4+ memory cells.

Worth noting for this clone: Its antigen remains unknown.

CDR1 SEHNR and CDR2 FQNEAQ come from the germline V gene (reference sequence). This CDR3 has 15 amino acids. V was clipped by 10 bases and J by 0 bases; unmatched bases: 9. The assay looked at 80,000 to 100,000 TCR templates in each sample. Using immunoSEQ multiplex PCR, the repertoire was profiled, and TCRdb retains in-frame clones only, with some absent. The sample shows 95,000 to 130,000 clones, about 95% of them seen only once. Specimen: non-Treg CD4+ T cells sorted from blood. The origin of this receptor is a human donor in good health. The chain carries TRBV7-9 and TRBJ1-2; 9 positions match TRBD1. The CDR3 protein is CATLTGTGSNYGYTF. CDR3 DNA: TGTGCCACCCTAACCGGGACAGGGTCTAACTATGGCTACACCTTC.